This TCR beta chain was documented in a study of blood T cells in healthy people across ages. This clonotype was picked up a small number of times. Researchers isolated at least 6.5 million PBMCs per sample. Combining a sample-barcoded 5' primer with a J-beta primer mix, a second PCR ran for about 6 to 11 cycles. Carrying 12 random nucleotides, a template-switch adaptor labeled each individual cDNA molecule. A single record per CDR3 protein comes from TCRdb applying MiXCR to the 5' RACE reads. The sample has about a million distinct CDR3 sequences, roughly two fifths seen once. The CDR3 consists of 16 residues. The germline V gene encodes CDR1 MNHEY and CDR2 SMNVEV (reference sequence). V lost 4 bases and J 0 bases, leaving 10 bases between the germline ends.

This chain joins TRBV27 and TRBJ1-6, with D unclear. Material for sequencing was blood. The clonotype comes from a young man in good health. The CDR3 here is CASSSPLSSYNSPLHF. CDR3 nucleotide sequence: TGTGCCAGCAGTTCACCCCTCAGCTCCTATAATTCACCCCTCCACTTT.